This T cell receptor beta chain was recorded in a study of CD8 T cells in ankylosing spondylitis. General study points: Ankylosing spondylitis blood appeared to be characterized by a TCR beta motif of about eight highly homologous variants.

In TCRdb, the 5' RACE reads were re-called with MiXCR into one record per CDR3 protein. The sample lists hundreds of thousands of distinct CDR3 sequences, approximately 12% occurring once. The length of the CDR3 is 13 residues. Germline CDR1 is SGHAT and CDR2 is FQNNGV. The V and J ends lost 5 bases and 2 bases, in that order; junction bases with no gene match: 3. This clonotype was recorded at least ten times. The antigen remains undetermined. The sequencing sample was made of blood, either unsorted or a sorted T cell fraction (not recorded which). This TCR was recovered from a male donor with ankylosing spondylitis. This chain connects TRBV11-2 to TRBJ2-7, with 7 nucleotides matching TRBD1. CDR3 sequence (DNA): TGTGCCAGCAGCCAGGACAGGCCCTACGAGCAGTACTTC. Amino acids: CASSQDRPYEQYF.